This entry describes one T cell receptor (beta chain). Germline CDR1 is GTSNPN and CDR2 is SVGIG (reference sequence). The CDR3 has 14 amino acids. V lost 1 base to trimming and J lost 0 bases, with 7 bases between them. Only in-frame clones appear in the TCRdb table, and some are missing; sequencing was by immunoSEQ multiplex PCR. In the table there are approximately 210,000 clones, approximately 68% of which are singletons. This specimen comes from a study of cytotoxic CD8 clonotypes in ibrutinib-treated CLL. The material sequenced was PBMCs, taken after 24 months of ibrutinib treatment. The TCR was taken from a human donor with chronic lymphocytic leukemia. The chain joins TRBV30 to TRBJ2-4; the D gene is possibly TRBD2 (5 bases). CDR3 loop: CAWSGGLAKNIQYF. The CDR3 DNA is TGTGCCTGGAGTGGAGGACTAGCCAAAAACATTCAGTACTTC.